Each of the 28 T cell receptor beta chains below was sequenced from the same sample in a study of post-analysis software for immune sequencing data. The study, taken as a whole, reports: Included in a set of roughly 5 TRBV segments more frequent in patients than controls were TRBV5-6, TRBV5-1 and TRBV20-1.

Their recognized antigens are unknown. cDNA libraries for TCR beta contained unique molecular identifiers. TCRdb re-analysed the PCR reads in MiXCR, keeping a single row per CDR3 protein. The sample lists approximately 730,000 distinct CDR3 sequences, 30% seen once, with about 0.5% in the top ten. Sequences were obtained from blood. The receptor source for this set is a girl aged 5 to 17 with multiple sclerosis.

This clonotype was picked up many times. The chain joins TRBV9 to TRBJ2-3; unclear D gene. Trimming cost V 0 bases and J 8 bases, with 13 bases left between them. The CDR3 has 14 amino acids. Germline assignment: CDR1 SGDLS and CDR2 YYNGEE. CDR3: CASSVDPRLGTQYF. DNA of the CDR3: TGTGCCAGCAGCGTAGATCCTCGGCTCGGTACGCAGTATTTT.

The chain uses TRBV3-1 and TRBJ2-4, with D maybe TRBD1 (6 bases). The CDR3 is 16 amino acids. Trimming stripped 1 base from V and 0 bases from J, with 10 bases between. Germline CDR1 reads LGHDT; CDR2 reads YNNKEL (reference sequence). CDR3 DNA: TGTGCCAGCAGCCAAGGAACAGGGACAGCCAAAAACATTCAGTACTTC. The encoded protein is CASSQGTGTAKNIQYF.

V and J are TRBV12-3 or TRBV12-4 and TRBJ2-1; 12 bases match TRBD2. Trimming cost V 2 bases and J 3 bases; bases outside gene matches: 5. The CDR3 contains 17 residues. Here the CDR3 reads CASSLMTSGGHYNEQFF. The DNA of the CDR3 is TGTGCCAGCAGTTTAATGACTAGCGGGGGCCACTACAATGAGCAGTTCTTC.

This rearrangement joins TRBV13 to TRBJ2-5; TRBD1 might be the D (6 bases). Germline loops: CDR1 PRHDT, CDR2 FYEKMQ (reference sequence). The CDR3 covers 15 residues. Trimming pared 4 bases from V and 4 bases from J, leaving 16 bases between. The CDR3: CASSSISDSTETQYF. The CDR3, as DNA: TGTGCCAGCAGCTCCATATCGGACAGTACAGAGACCCAGTACTTC.

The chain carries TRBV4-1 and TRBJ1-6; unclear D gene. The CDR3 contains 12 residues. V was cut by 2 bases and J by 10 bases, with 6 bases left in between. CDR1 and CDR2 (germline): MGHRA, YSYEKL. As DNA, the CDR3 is TGCGCCAGCAGCCAAATCAGGTCACCCCTCCACTTT. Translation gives CASSQIRSPLHF.

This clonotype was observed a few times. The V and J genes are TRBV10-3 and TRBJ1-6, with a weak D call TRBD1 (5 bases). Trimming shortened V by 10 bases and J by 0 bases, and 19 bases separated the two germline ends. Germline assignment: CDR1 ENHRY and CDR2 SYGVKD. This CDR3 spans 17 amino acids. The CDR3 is CATRERRGSSYNSPLHF. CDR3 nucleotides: TGTGCCACCCGGGAAAGGCGGGGGAGCTCCTATAATTCACCCCTCCACTTT.

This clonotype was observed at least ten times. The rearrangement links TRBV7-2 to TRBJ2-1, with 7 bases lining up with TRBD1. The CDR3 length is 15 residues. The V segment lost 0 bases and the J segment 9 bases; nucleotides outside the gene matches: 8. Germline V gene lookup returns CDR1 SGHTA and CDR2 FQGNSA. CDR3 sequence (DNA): TGTGCCAGCAGCTTAGCGGGGACAGCCGGGCCTGAGCAGTTCTTC. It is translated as CASSLAGTAGPEQFF. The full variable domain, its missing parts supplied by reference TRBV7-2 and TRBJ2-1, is GAGVSQSPSNKVTEKGKDVELRCDPISGHTALYWYRQSLGQGLEFLIYFQGNSAPDKSGLPSDRFSAERTGGSVSTLTIQRTQQEDSAVYLCASSLAGTAGPEQFFGPGTRLTVL.

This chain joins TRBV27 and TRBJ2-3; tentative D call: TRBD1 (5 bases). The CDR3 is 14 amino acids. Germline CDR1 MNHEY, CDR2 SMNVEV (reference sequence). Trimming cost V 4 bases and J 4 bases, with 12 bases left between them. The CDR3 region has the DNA TGTGCCAGCAGTTCCGTCCAGGGCGCAGATACGCAGTATTTT. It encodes CASSSVQGADTQYF.

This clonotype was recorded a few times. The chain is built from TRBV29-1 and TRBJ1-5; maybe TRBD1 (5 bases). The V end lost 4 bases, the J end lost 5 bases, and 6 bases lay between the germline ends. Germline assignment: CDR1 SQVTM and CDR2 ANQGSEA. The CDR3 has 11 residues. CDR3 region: CSVGGDQPQHF. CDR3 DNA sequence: TGCAGCGTTGGGGGGGATCAGCCCCAGCATTTT.

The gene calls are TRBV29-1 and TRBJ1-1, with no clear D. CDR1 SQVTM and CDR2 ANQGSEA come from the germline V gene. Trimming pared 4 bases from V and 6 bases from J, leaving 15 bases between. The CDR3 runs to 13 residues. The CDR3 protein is CSVGKESGAEAFF. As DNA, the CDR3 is TGCAGCGTTGGTAAGGAGAGCGGCGCTGAAGCTTTCTTT.

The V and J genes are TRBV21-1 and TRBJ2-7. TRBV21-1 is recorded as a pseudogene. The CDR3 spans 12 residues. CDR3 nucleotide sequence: TGTGCCAGCAGCAAAGAACCCTACGAGCAGTACTTC. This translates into CASSKEPYEQYF.

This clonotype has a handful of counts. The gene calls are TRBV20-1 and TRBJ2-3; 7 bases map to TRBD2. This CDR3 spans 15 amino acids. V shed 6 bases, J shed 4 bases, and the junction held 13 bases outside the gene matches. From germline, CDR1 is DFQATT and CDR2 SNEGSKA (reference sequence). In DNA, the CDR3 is TGCAGTGCGGCCCCCCTGGCGGGGGTCCCAGATACGCAGTATTTT. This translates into CSAAPLAGVPDTQYF.

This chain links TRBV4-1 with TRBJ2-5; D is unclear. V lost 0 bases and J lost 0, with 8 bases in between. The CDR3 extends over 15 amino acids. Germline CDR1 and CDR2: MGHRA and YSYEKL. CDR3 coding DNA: TGCGCCAGCAGCCAAGAGGGCCACAACCAAGAGACCCAGTACTTC. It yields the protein CASSQEGHNQETQYF.

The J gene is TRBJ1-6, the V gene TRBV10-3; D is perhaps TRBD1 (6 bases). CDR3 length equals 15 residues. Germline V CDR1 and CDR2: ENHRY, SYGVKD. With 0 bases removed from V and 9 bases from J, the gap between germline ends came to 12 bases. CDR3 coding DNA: TGTGCCATCAGTGAGTCGACAGGCCCAAGTTCACCCCTCCACTTT. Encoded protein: CAISESTGPSSPLHF.

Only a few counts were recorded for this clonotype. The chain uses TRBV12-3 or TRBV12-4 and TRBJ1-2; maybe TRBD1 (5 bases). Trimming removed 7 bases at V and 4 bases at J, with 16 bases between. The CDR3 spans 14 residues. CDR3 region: CASMASGNVYGYTF. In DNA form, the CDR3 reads TGTGCCAGCATGGCGTCAGGGAATGTCTATGGCTACACCTTC.

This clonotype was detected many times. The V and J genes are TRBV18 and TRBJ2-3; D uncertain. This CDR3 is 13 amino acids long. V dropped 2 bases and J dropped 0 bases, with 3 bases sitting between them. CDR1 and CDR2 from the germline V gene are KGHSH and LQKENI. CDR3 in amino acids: CASSPASTDTQYF. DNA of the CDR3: TGTGCCAGCTCACCAGCTAGCACAGATACGCAGTATTTT.

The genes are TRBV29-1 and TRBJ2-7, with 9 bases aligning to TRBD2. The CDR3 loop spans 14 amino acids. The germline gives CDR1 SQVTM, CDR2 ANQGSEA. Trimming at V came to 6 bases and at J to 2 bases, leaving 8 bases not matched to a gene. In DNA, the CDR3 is TGCAGCGTCGCCGGACTAGCGAAGGCCTACGAGCAGTACTTC. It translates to CSVAGLAKAYEQYF.

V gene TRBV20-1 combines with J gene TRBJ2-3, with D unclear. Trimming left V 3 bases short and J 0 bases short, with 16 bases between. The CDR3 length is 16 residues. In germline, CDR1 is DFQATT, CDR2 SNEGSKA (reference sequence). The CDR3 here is CSASGRTPISTDTQYF. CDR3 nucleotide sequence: TGCAGTGCTAGTGGGCGAACCCCAATCAGCACAGATACGCAGTATTTT.

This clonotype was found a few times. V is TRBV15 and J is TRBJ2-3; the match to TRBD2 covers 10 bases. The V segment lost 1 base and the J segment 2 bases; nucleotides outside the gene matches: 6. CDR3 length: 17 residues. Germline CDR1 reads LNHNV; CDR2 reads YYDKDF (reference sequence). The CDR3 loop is CATSRARTSGITDTQYF. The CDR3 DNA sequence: TGTGCCACCAGCAGAGCTCGTACTAGCGGGATCACAGATACGCAGTATTTT.

DNA of the CDR3: TGCGCCAGCAGCCAACCGGGACAGATTAATGAAAAACTGTTTTTT. It codes for CASSQPGQINEKLFF. This chain connects TRBV4-1 to TRBJ1-4; 7 bases are a match to TRBD1. Germline V lookup: CDR1 MGHRA, CDR2 YSYEKL. The CDR3 is made up of 15 amino acids. V lost 2 bases and J lost 4; bases outside the gene matches: 4.

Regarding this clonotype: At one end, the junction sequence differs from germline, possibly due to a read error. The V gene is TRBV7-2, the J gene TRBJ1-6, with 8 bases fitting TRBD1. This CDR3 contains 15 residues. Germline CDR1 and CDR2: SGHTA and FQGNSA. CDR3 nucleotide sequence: TGTGCCAGCAGCTTTCTCGGGACAGGTGATTCACCCCCCCACTTT. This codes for CASSFLGTGDSPPHF.

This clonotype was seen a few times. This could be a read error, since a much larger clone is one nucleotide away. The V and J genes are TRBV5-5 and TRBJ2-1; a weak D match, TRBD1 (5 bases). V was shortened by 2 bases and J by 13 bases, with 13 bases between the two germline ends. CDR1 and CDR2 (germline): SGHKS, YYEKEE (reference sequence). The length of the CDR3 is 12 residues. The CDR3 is CASSFRGETQFF. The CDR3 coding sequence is TGTGCCAGCAGCTTTAGGGGTGAGACCCAGTTCTTC.

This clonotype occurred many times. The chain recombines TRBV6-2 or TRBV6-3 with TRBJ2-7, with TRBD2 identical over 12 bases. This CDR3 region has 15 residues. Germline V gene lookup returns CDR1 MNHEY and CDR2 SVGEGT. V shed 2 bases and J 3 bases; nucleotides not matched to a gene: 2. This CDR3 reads CASSYGTSGYYEQYF. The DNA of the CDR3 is TGTGCCAGCAGTTACGGGACTAGCGGGTACTACGAGCAGTACTTC.

CDR3 nucleotides: TGTGCCAGCCAACGAGAAGGGGGAGAGCAGTACTTC. Amino acid sequence: CASQREGGEQYF. The chain combines TRBV12-3 or TRBV12-4 with TRBJ2-4, with D maybe TRBD1 (6 bases). V shed 8 bases and J shed 13 bases, with 18 bases lying between them. CDR3 length: 12 amino acids.

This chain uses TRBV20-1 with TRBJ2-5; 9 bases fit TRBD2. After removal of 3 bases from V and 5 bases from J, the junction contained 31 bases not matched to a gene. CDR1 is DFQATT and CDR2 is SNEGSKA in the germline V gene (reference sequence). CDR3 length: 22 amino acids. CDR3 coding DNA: TGCAGTGCTAGCAACAGCAACTTTGACACTAGCGGGTGGATAAGTGGGCGGGAGACCCAGTACTTC. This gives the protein CSASNSNFDTSGWISGRETQYF.

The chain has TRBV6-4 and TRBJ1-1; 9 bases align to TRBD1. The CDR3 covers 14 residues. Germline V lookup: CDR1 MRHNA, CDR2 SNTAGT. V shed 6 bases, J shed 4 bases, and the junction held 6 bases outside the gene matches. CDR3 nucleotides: TGTGCCAGCAGAGGGACAGGGCCGGCCACTGAAGCTTTCTTT. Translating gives CASRGTGPATEAFF.

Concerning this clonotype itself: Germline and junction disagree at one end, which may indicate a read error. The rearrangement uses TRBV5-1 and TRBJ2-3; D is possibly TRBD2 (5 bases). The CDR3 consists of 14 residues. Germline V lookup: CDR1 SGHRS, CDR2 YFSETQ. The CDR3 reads CANSLDFSTDTQYF. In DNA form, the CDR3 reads TGCGCCAACAGCTTGGACTTCAGCACAGATACGCAGTATTTT.

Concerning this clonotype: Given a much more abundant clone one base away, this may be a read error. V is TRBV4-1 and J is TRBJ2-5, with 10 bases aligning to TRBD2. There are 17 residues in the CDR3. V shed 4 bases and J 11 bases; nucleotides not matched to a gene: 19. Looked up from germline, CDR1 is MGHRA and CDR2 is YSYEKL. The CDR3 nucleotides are TGCGCCAGCAGCCCGCAGTTAAGCGGGGGGGCGGTCAATGAGCAGTACTTC. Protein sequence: CASSPQLSGGAVNEQYF.